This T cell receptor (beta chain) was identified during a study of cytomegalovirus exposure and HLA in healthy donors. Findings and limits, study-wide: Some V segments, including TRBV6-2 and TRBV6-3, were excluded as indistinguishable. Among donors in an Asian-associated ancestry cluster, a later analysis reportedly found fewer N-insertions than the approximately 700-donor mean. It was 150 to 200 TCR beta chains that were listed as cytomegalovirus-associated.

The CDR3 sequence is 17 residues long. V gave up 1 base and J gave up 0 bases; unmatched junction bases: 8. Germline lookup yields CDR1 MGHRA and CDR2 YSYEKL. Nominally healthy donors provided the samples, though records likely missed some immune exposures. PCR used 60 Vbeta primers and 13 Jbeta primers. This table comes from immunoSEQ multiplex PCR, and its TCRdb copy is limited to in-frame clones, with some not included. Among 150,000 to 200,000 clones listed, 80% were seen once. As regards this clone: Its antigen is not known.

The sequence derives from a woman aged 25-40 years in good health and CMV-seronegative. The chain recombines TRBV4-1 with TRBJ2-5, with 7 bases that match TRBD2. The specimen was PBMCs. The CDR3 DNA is TGCGCCAGCAGCCAAGGGTTAACCGGGGGGTACCAAGAGACCCAGTACTTC. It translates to CASSQGLTGGYQETQYF.